Each of the 30 T cell receptor beta chains below was sequenced from the same sample in a study of blood T cell repertoires in COVID-19. Sequencing used immunoSEQ multiplex PCR; TCRdb keeps in-frame clones, though not all of them. Of roughly 250,000 clones in the sample, approximately 87% are singletons; the top ten hold approximately 9%. The sample consisted of peripheral blood. Receptors were obtained from a human donor in a cohort sampled during active COVID-19.

The chain is built from TRBV3-1 (or the pseudogene TRBV3-2) and TRBJ1-4, with 7 bases identical to TRBD1. V shed 1 base and J 5 bases; nucleotides not matched to a gene: 10. CDR3 length equals 17 residues. The germline CDR1 and CDR2 sequences are LGHDT and YNNKEL (reference sequence). CDR3 region: CASSQGRGGTENEKLFF. CDR3 sequence (DNA): TGTGCCAGCAGCCAAGGTCGGGGCGGGACAGAAAATGAAAAACTGTTTTTT.

The chain is built from TRBV6-5 and TRBJ1-2; 8 positions agree with TRBD1. The CDR3 runs 15 residues. Per the germline V gene, CDR1 is MNHEY and CDR2 is SVGAGI. Losses at the gene ends were 5 bases for V and 2 bases for J; bases not matched to a gene: 7. CDR3 in DNA: TGTGCCAGCAGTATACGACAGGGGCCAAACTATGGCTACACCTTC. Its protein is CASSIRQGPNYGYTF.

CDR3 DNA: TGTGCCAGCAGCAAAGTCGGATGGATCTGGCGGGGGGGCCTTGAGCAGTTCTTC. Its protein is CASSKVGWIWRGGLEQFF. The chain couples TRBV21-1 to TRBJ2-1; the table's D call, TRBD2, was not checked against the DNA. TRBV21-1 is recorded as a pseudogene. The length of the CDR3 is 18 residues.

V is TRBV7-9 and J is TRBJ1-2; the D is unclear. V lost 5 bases, J lost 11 bases, and 21 bases lay in between. Germline V gene lookup returns CDR1 SEHNR and CDR2 FQNEAQ (reference sequence). This CDR3 spans 14 amino acids. The DNA for the CDR3 is TGTGCCAGCAGCCTGGCGGGCAGGCCCGCAGGATACACCTTC. Translated: CASSLAGRPAGYTF.

This chain connects TRBV3-1 (or the pseudogene TRBV3-2) to TRBJ1-5; no reliable D call. Germline CDR1 reads LGHDT; CDR2 reads YNNKEL (reference sequence). CDR3 length: 12 amino acids. V was cut by 1 base and J by 9 bases, with 7 bases left in between. The CDR3 DNA reads as TGTGCCAGCAGCCAAGGGGAGGCGCCCCAGCATTTT. Translated: CASSQGEAPQHF.

The DNA of the CDR3 is TGTGCCAGCAAGTCAGGCGGGACAGGGTTCTACGAGCAGTACTTC. Translating gives CASKSGGTGFYEQYF. J is TRBJ2-7 and V is TRBV6-5, with TRBD1 matching 9 bases. Germline-derived CDR1 and CDR2 are MNHEY and SVGAGI. This CDR3 contains 15 residues. V lost 7 bases and J lost 3; bases outside the gene matches: 10.

The CDR3: CASSHLHRAGGSYNEQFF. Here the CDR3 DNA reads TGTGCCAGCAGCCATCTACATAGGGCGGGAGGCTCCTACAATGAGCAGTTCTTC. This rearrangement joins TRBV3-1 (or the pseudogene TRBV3-2) to TRBJ2-1; 8 bases align to TRBD2. J gave up 0 bases and V 3 bases, and 10 bases lay outside the gene matches. Germline V gives CDR1 LGHDT, CDR2 YNNKEL (reference sequence). The CDR3 spans 18 residues.

This clone was detected a few times. The V gene is TRBV28, the J gene TRBJ1-2; a possible D gene is TRBD1 (6 bases). From germline, CDR1 is MDHEN and CDR2 SYDVKM. Trimming removed 5 bases at V and 5 bases at J, with 24 bases between. CDR3 size: 17 residues. The CDR3 reads CASSLRVRTDRQYGYTF. CDR3 nucleotide sequence: TGTGCCAGCAGTCTCCGGGTCCGGACAGACCGTCAGTATGGCTACACCTTC.

The chain joins TRBV28 to TRBJ2-5; TRBD1 aligns across 7 bases. Germline values: CDR1 MDHEN, CDR2 SYDVKM. After removal of 1 base from V and 5 bases from J, the junction contained 7 bases not matched to a gene. The CDR3 length is 15 residues. CDR3 sequence: CASSLLKGARETQYF. CDR3 nucleotide sequence: TGTGCCAGCAGTTTATTAAAGGGGGCCCGCGAGACCCAGTACTTC.

This clone was picked up a small number of times. The chain uses TRBV28 and TRBJ1-2; weak D call: TRBD1 (5 bases). The germline V gene has CDR1 MDHEN and CDR2 SYDVKM. Trimming stripped 8 bases from V and 1 base from J, with 5 bases between. The CDR3 contains 11 residues. CDR3 nucleotides: TGTGCCAGCGGACATAACTATGGCTACACCTTC. Its protein is CASGHNYGYTF.

This clone has more than one count but fewer than ten. The chain joins TRBV13 to TRBJ2-2; D is unresolved. Germline CDR1 and CDR2: PRHDT and FYEKMQ (reference sequence). The germline V and J ends were trimmed by 3 bases and 3 bases, with 8 bases remaining between them. The CDR3 extends over 14 amino acids. The CDR3 protein is CASSLNRYTGELFF. In nucleotides, the CDR3 is TGTGCCAGCAGCTTGAACAGATACACCGGGGAGCTGTTTTTT.

This clone appeared a few times. This sample also contains other DNA sequences that code for the same CDR3. This chain joins TRBV3-1 (or the pseudogene TRBV3-2) and TRBJ2-7; D may be TRBD2 (5 bases). Germline V gives CDR1 LGHDT, CDR2 YNNKEL (reference sequence). The CDR3 is 14 amino acids. Trimming stripped 2 bases from V and 2 bases from J, with 10 bases between. The CDR3 region has the DNA TGTGCCAGCAGCCAATCCAGCGGTACCTACGAGCAGTACTTC. Protein product: CASSQSSGTYEQYF.

The J gene is TRBJ1-2, the V gene TRBV6-2 or TRBV6-3; 10 bases fit TRBD1. With 5 bases clipped from V and 5 bases from J, the junction kept 8 bases outside the gene matches. The CDR3 covers 15 residues. CDR1 MNHEY and CDR2 SVGEGT come from the germline V gene. The CDR3 region is CASSRPGTGAYGYTF. CDR3 sequence (DNA): TGTGCCAGCAGTCGTCCCGGGACAGGGGCATATGGCTACACCTTC.

This clone was seen a few times. The CDR3 nucleotides are TGTGCCAGCAGCAGGAGCACGATCCCCTACGAGCAGTACTTC. Translated: CASSRSTIPYEQYF. The chain links TRBV5-4 to TRBJ2-7, with D unresolved. The V and J ends lost 4 bases and 2 bases respectively, with 13 bases between them. Germline CDR1 SGHNT, CDR2 YYREEE (reference sequence). This CDR3 has 14 amino acids.

This chain connects TRBV5-1 to TRBJ2-2; 10 bases map to TRBD1. The CDR3 has 17 amino acids. J was trimmed by 6 bases and V by 5 bases; bases with no gene match: 13. CDR1 and CDR2 (germline): SGHRS, YFSETQ. CDR3 in amino acids: CASSRAVGTGDAGELFF. In DNA, the CDR3 is TGCGCCAGCAGTCGTGCAGTAGGGACAGGGGACGCCGGGGAGCTGTTTTTT.

A single count supports this clone. This chain connects TRBV11-3 to TRBJ2-2; D ambiguous. Germline V gives CDR1 SGHNT, CDR2 YENEEA. The CDR3 totals 13 residues. The ends were cut back, 5 bases at V and 5 bases at J, with 9 bases in the middle. DNA for the CDR3: TGTGCCAGCAGCCCACATTTTACCGGGGAGCTGTTTTTT. Its protein is CASSPHFTGELFF.

The chain is built from TRBV28 and TRBJ2-3; 8 nucleotides agree with TRBD2. The germline gives CDR1 MDHEN, CDR2 SYDVKM. V was clipped by 1 base and J by 0 bases; unmatched bases: 6. This CDR3 spans 17 amino acids. CDR3 sequence reads: CASSLYTAGASTDTQYF. The CDR3 DNA reads as TGTGCCAGCAGTTTATATACAGCGGGGGCTAGCACAGATACGCAGTATTTT. Combining the CDR3 with reference TRBV28 and TRBJ2-3 gives the whole variable domain DVKVTQSSRYLVKRTGEKVFLECVQDMDHENMFWYRQDPGLGLRLIYFSYDVKMKEKGDIPEGYSVSREKKERFSLILESASTNQTSMYLCASSLYTAGASTDTQYFGPGTRLTVL.

J is TRBJ2-5 and V is TRBV7-2, with unresolved D. The CDR3 totals 17 residues. Germline CDR1 is SGHTA and CDR2 is FQGNSA. V lost 0 bases, J lost 2 bases, and 16 bases lay in between. DNA for the CDR3: TGTGCCAGCAGCTTAGCCAGTAGGAGACGCTCTCAAGAGACCCAGTACTTC. Its translation: CASSLASRRRSQETQYF.

Turning to this clone: Other DNA sequences in the sample encode the same CDR3. The rearrangement joins TRBV5-1 to TRBJ1-1; a possible D gene is TRBD1 (6 bases). Germline V CDR1 and CDR2: SGHRS, YFSETQ. The CDR3 runs to 13 residues. Trimming took 2 bases from V and 1 from J, leaving 6 bases between them. The CDR3 is CASSLQGNTEAFF. CDR3 DNA sequence: TGCGCCAGCAGCTTACAGGGGAACACTGAAGCTTTCTTT.

A single count supports this clone. The chain combines TRBV29-1 with TRBJ1-1; 8 positions agree with TRBD1. V lost 7 bases, J lost 0 bases, and 10 bases stayed unmatched. The CDR3 is 15 amino acids. CDR1 is SQVTM, CDR2 ANQGSEA, per germline. CDR3 sequence reads: CSGLQGGSMNTEAFF. The CDR3, as DNA: TGCAGCGGACTACAGGGGGGGAGTATGAACACTGAAGCTTTCTTT.

This clone has a count of ten or more. The V gene is TRBV11-2, the J gene TRBJ2-3, with 7 bases lining up with TRBD2. V was pared by 3 bases and J by 5 bases, with 8 bases of the junction left unmatched. The CDR3 runs to 15 residues. Germline V lookup: CDR1 SGHAT, CDR2 FQNNGV. CDR3: CASSFGAGVGDTQYF. The CDR3 bases are TGTGCCAGCAGCTTTGGGGCGGGAGTAGGAGATACGCAGTATTTT.

The chain joins TRBV6-5 to TRBJ1-4; possibly TRBD1 for D (5 bases). Germline CDR1 MNHEY, CDR2 SVGAGI. CDR3 size: 15 residues. V lost 5 bases, J lost 5 bases, and 15 bases lay in between. The CDR3 nucleotides are TGTGCCAGCAGTCACCGGGTGGCAGGGAATGAAAAACTGTTTTTT. Its protein is CASSHRVAGNEKLFF.

The gene calls are TRBV5-1 and TRBJ2-3; D might be TRBD2 (7 bases). V was cut by 2 bases and J by 4 bases, with 11 bases left in between. The CDR3 covers 14 residues. The germline gives CDR1 SGHRS, CDR2 YFSETQ. The CDR3 DNA is TGCGCCAGCAGCTTCGGGGGGCGGGCAGATACGCAGTATTTT. Protein product: CASSFGGRADTQYF.

V and J are TRBV18 and TRBJ2-2, with D possibly TRBD2 on 5 matching bases. From germline, CDR1 is KGHSH and CDR2 LQKENI. The CDR3 has 16 residues. V was pared by 4 bases and J by 1 base, with 13 bases between. Written as DNA, the CDR3 is TGTGCCAGCTCACTGAAGGCGGGTCTGAACACCGGGGAGCTGTTTTTT. It yields the protein CASSLKAGLNTGELFF. The whole variable domain, remainder taken from reference TRBV18 and TRBJ2-2, is NAGVMQNPRHLVRRRGQEARLRCSPMKGHSHVYWYRQLPEEGLKFMVYLQKENIIDESGMPKERFSAEFPKEGPSILRIQQVVRGDSAAYFCASSLKAGLNTGELFFGEGSRLTVL.

This clone was picked up a small number of times. The V gene is TRBV9, the J gene TRBJ2-2; D may be TRBD2 (6 bases). V was pared by 4 bases and J by 5 bases, with 18 bases between. The CDR3 loop spans 16 amino acids. Germline V gene sequence: CDR1 SGDLS, CDR2 YYNGEE. CDR3 sequence (DNA): TGTGCCAGCAGCTCACCCGGGACTTATCCGACCGGGGAGCTGTTTTTT. It codes for CASSSPGTYPTGELFF.

The CDR3 sequence is CASRVGQAIGQPQHF. The CDR3 DNA is TGTGCCAGTAGAGTCGGACAGGCGATCGGGCAGCCCCAGCATTTT. The chain employs TRBV19 and TRBJ1-5, with 7 nucleotides matching TRBD1. Germline trimming cut 6 bases from V and 7 bases from J; bases unmatched to any gene: 12. The CDR3 sequence is 15 residues long. The V gene's germline CDR1 is LNHDA and CDR2 SQIVND (reference sequence).

The chain combines TRBV7-2 with TRBJ2-3, with TRBD2 matching over 10 bases. The CDR3 sequence is 17 residues long. The V segment lost 2 bases and the J segment 0 bases; nucleotides outside the gene matches: 5. Looked up from germline, CDR1 is SGHTA and CDR2 is FQGNSA. The CDR3 coding sequence is TGTGCCAGCAGCTTAATGGGACTAGCGTCCAGCACAGATACGCAGTATTTT. This encodes CASSLMGLASSTDTQYF.

The CDR3 coding sequence is TGCAGTGCTAGTCTCACAGCTAATGAAAAACTGTTTTTT. Amino acid sequence: CSASLTANEKLFF. This rearrangement joins TRBV20-1 to TRBJ1-4, with D unresolved. Germline CDR1 reads DFQATT; CDR2 reads SNEGSKA (reference sequence). This CDR3 has 13 residues. Trimming shortened V by 3 bases and J by 3 bases, and 8 bases separated the two germline ends.

This clone was picked up one time. The chain combines TRBV2 with TRBJ1-3; D is unresolved. The germline CDR1 and CDR2 sequences are SNHLY and FYNNEI. This CDR3 comprises 15 residues. Trimming removed 6 bases at V and 0 bases at J, with 12 bases between. The CDR3 region is CASRVGSSSGNTIYF. The CDR3 DNA sequence: TGTGCCAGCAGGGTTGGTTCCAGCTCTGGAAACACCATATATTTT.

The rearrangement uses TRBV27 and TRBJ2-7; 7 bases match TRBD1. Germline V lookup: CDR1 MNHEY, CDR2 SMNVEV (reference sequence). The CDR3 has 14 residues. V shed 5 bases, J shed 2 bases, and the junction held 6 bases outside the gene matches. CDR3 sequence (DNA): TGTGCCAGCAGTAGCGACAGGGCCCCCTACGAGCAGTACTTC. Residues: CASSSDRAPYEQYF.